The 19 T cell receptor beta chains given below trace back to one sample, sequenced in a study of T cell repertoires in cytomegalovirus infection. Antigens for these TCRs are unknown. From the reads, TCRdb called clonotypes with MiXCR, one entry per CDR3 protein. This table holds some 350,000 distinct CDR3 sequences, just under 35% found once. Specimen: cultured PBMCs, collected from culture after CMV antigen stimulation. The source is a human donor in good health (CMV status not recorded). Some clones in this sample may be carry-over from other donors' samples.

The table lists this clonotype with many counts. The chain is built from TRBV7-2 and TRBJ2-3, with D hard to call. CDR1 SGHTA and CDR2 FQGNSA come from the germline V gene. The CDR3 sequence is 13 residues long. V was cut by 3 bases and J by 5 bases, with 9 bases left in between. In DNA, the CDR3 is TGTGCCAGCAGCTTGAACCGTAGAGATACGCAGTATTTT. Translation gives CASSLNRRDTQYF. Variable domain in full (rest from reference TRBV7-2 and TRBJ2-3): GAGVSQSPSNKVTEKGKDVELRCDPISGHTALYWYRQSLGQGLEFLIYFQGNSAPDKSGLPSDRFSAERTGGSVSTLTIQRTQQEDSAVYLCASSLNRRDTQYFGPGTRLTVL.

The J gene is TRBJ2-1, the V gene TRBV5-1, with D possibly being TRBD2 (6 bases). This CDR3 region has 15 residues. Deletions cut 1 base from V and 5 bases from J, with 13 bases between. CDR1 and CDR2 (germline): SGHRS, YFSETQ. The CDR3 DNA sequence: TGCGCCAGCAGCTTGAAGGGGACTTCCAACAATGAGCAGTTCTTC. It yields the protein CASSLKGTSNNEQFF.

In its sample, this clonotype was seen a few times. The chain couples TRBV6-2 or TRBV6-3 to TRBJ2-7; TRBD1 might be the D (5 bases). The germline CDR1 and CDR2 sequences are MNHEY and SVGEGT. The CDR3 covers 13 residues. The V and J ends lost 2 bases and 2 bases respectively, with 7 bases between them. The CDR3 DNA follows: TGTGCCAGCAGTTACGGGGCCCCCTACGAGCAGTACTTC. This translates into CASSYGAPYEQYF.

This clonotype was counted many times. The rearrangement links TRBV5-4 to TRBJ2-7; tentative D call: TRBD2 (6 bases). The CDR3 runs 14 residues. V lost 4 bases and J lost 3, with 14 bases in between. Germline V gives CDR1 SGHNT, CDR2 YYREEE (reference sequence). As DNA, the CDR3 is TGTGCCAGCAGCCGCGGGGTGGGGTTCTACGAGCAGTACGTC. As protein: CASSRGVGFYEQYV.

There are a few counts of this clonotype. J is TRBJ2-1 and V is TRBV19; TRBD2 matches 7 bases. The V gene's germline CDR1 is LNHDA and CDR2 SQIVND (reference sequence). V was clipped by 1 base and J by 8 bases; unmatched bases: 5. CDR3 size: 14 residues. The CDR3 sequence is CASSIAGGRYEQFF. The CDR3 DNA follows: TGTGCCAGTAGTATAGCGGGAGGTCGGTATGAGCAGTTCTTC.

This clonotype showed up many times. The chain links TRBV7-2 to TRBJ2-2; D not certain. With 0 bases removed from V and 4 bases from J, the gap between germline ends came to 6 bases. This CDR3 is built from 14 residues. The germline gives CDR1 SGHTA, CDR2 FQGNSA. CDR3 sequence (DNA): TGTGCCAGCAGCTTAGCGCCGGCCACCGGGGAGCTGTTTTTT. This encodes CASSLAPATGELFF.

This chain links TRBV29-1 with TRBJ1-2; the D gene is possibly TRBD1 (5 bases). V lost 6 bases and J lost 8, with 13 bases in between. This CDR3 region has 11 residues. Germline V gene lookup returns CDR1 SQVTM and CDR2 ANQGSEA. The CDR3 region has the DNA TGCAGCGTGGGCGACAGAGGGGGCTACACCTTC. Encoded protein: CSVGDRGGYTF.

This clonotype was picked up a small number of times. The CDR3 region has the DNA TGTGCCAGCAGTGACAGTATCCGCGGTGGCTACACCTTC. It is translated as CASSDSIRGGYTF. This rearrangement joins TRBV12-3 or TRBV12-4 to TRBJ1-2; weak D call: TRBD1 (5 bases). The V and J ends lost 5 bases and 7 bases respectively, with 14 bases between them. The CDR3 is 13 residues long.

The chain carries TRBV2 and TRBJ1-1; 8 bases are a match to TRBD1. Trimming took 2 bases from V and 8 from J; bases not matched to a gene: 7. This CDR3 region has 14 residues. The germline CDR1 and CDR2 sequences are SNHLY and FYNNEI. The CDR3: CASSEIAGQGEAFF. The DNA for the CDR3 is TGTGCCAGCAGTGAAATAGCAGGACAGGGAGAAGCTTTCTTT.

This chain joins TRBV6-1 and TRBJ2-7, with a weak D call TRBD2 (6 bases). The germline CDR1 and CDR2 sequences are MNHNS and SASEGT. The CDR3 totals 15 residues. Trimming pared 6 bases from V and 4 bases from J, leaving 19 bases between. The CDR3 loop reads CASSLGRGIFYEQYV. The CDR3 coding sequence is TGTGCCAGCAGCCTAGGCCGCGGGATTTTTTACGAGCAGTACGTC.

CDR3 protein: CASKVQSSGNTIYF. DNA of the CDR3: TGTGCCAGCAAGGTGCAGAGCTCTGGAAACACCATATATTTT. The chain couples TRBV12-3 or TRBV12-4 to TRBJ1-3; no firm D call. The CDR3 runs 14 residues. Trimming pared 7 bases from V and 0 bases from J, leaving 10 bases between.

The gene calls are TRBV7-2 and TRBJ1-3, with D hard to call. V was trimmed by 5 bases and J by 0 bases, leaving 14 bases between them. This CDR3 is built from 16 residues. CDR1 is SGHTA, CDR2 FQGNSA, per germline. The DNA of the CDR3 is TGTGCCAGCAGCCCTTCCCGGGAACTCTCTGGAAACACCATATATTTT. It is translated as CASSPSRELSGNTIYF.

The chain couples TRBV7-8 to TRBJ2-3; 7 nucleotides match TRBD1. The germline CDR1 and CDR2 sequences are SGHVS and FQNEAQ. The CDR3 runs to 12 residues. Losses at the gene ends were 5 bases for V and 4 bases for J; bases not matched to a gene: 0. The CDR3 coding sequence is TGTGCCAGCAGCACAGGGGCAGATACGCAGTATTTT. Protein: CASSTGADTQYF.

This clonotype was counted only a few times. The chain couples TRBV4-1 to TRBJ2-4; 8 nucleotides line up with TRBD2. With V trimmed by 0 bases and J by 9 bases, 13 bases remained unmatched. Germline V lookup: CDR1 MGHRA, CDR2 YSYEKL. This CDR3 is 17 amino acids long. The CDR3 reads CASSQDSVASGQGIQYF. CDR3 coding DNA: TGCGCCAGCAGCCAAGATTCGGTAGCTAGCGGGCAGGGCATTCAGTACTTC.

This clonotype was detected only a few times. This chain connects TRBV28 to TRBJ1-6; the D is unclear. The CDR3 is made up of 13 amino acids. The germline V gene has CDR1 MDHEN and CDR2 SYDVKM. Trimming left V 6 bases short and J 8 bases short, with 11 bases between. The CDR3 sequence: CASSYEQYSPLHF. As DNA, the CDR3 is TGTGCCAGCAGCTACGAACAGTATTCACCCCTCCACTTT. The full variable domain, in which reference TRBV28 and TRBJ1-6 provide the parts outside the CDR3, is DVKVTQSSRYLVKRTGEKVFLECVQDMDHENMFWYRQDPGLGLRLIYFSYDVKMKEKGDIPEGYSVSREKKERFSLILESASTNQTSMYLCASSYEQYSPLHFGNGTRLTVT.

The count of this clonotype is one. The chain couples TRBV18 to TRBJ2-5; D possibly corresponds to TRBD1 (5 bases). The CDR3 covers 15 residues. Germline CDR1 KGHSH, CDR2 LQKENI. V was pared by 1 base and J by 0 bases, with 9 bases between. The CDR3 loop reads CASSPRGTNQETQYF. CDR3 nucleotides: TGTGCCAGCTCACCACGGGGCACAAACCAAGAGACCCAGTACTTC.

The rearrangement links TRBV19 to TRBJ2-2; perhaps D is TRBD1 or TRBD2 (5 bases each). The CDR3 is 13 amino acids. CDR1 LNHDA and CDR2 SQIVND come from the germline V gene (reference sequence). V shed 6 bases and J shed 8 bases, with 13 bases lying between them. In nucleotides, the CDR3 is TGTGCCAGTAGCGGGACCGACTGGGGGGAGCTGTTTTTT. Residues: CASSGTDWGELFF.

This clonotype came up a few times. One end of the junction is discordant with germline, which a read error may explain. The CDR3 sequence: CASSPPPMSF. CDR3 nucleotides: TGTGCCAGCAGCCCCCCCCCCATGAGCTTC. The chain is built from TRBV7-2 and TRBJ2-6; unclear D gene. This CDR3 has 10 amino acids. Germline lookup yields CDR1 SGHTA and CDR2 FQGNSA.

The chain joins TRBV5-1 to TRBJ2-1, with a weak D call TRBD1 (6 bases). The CDR3 has 15 amino acids. CDR1 and CDR2 from the germline V gene are SGHRS and YFSETQ. V lost 5 bases to trimming and J lost 3 bases, with 15 bases between them. CDR3: CASRKGDIDYNEQFF. In DNA form, the CDR3 reads TGCGCCAGCAGAAAAGGGGACATCGACTACAATGAGCAGTTCTTC.